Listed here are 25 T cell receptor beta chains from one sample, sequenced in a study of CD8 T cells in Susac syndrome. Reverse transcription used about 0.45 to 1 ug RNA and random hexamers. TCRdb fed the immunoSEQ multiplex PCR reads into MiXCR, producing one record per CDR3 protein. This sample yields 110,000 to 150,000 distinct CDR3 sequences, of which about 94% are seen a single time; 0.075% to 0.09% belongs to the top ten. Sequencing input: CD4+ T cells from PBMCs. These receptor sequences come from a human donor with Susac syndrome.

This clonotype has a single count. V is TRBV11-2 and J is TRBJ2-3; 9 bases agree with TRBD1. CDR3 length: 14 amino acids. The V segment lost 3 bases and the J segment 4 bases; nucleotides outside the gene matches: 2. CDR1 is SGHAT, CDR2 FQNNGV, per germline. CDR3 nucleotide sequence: TGTGCCAGCAGCTTCGGACAGGGGCCAGATACGCAGTATTTT. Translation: CASSFGQGPDTQYF.

CDR3 coding DNA: TGTGCCAGCAGCAGGTCCGGACAGGGGGCTGAAGCTTTCTTT. Protein: CASSRSGQGAEAFF. The chain combines TRBV6-5 with TRBJ1-1; 10 bases align to TRBD1. V shed 6 bases and J 6 bases; nucleotides not matched to a gene: 7. The CDR3 runs to 14 residues. The V gene's germline CDR1 is MNHEY and CDR2 SVGAGI.

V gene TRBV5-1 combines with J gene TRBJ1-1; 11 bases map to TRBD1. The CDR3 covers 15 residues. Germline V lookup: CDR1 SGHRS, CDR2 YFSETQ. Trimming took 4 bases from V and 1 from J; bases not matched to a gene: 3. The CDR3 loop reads CASSGTGGSNTEAFF. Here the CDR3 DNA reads TGCGCCAGCAGCGGGACAGGGGGTTCGAACACTGAAGCTTTCTTT.

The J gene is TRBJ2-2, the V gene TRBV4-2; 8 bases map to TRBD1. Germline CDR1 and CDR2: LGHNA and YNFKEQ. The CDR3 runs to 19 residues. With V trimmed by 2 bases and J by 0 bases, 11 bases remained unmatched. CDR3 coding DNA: TGTGCCAGCAGCCAACCTAATCGCCAGGGGGCCCCGAACACCGGGGAGCTGTTTTTT. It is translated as CASSQPNRQGAPNTGELFF.

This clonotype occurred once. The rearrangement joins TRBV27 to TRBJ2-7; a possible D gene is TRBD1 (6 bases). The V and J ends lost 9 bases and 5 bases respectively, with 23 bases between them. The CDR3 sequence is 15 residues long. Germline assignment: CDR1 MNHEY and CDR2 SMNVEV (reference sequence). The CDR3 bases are TGTGCCAGATATGCCAATAGGGGGAGCAGCAACGAGCAGTACTTC. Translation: CARYANRGSSNEQYF.

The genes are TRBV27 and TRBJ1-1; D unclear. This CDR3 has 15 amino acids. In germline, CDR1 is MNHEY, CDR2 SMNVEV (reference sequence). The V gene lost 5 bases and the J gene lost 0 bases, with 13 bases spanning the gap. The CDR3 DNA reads TGTGCCAGCAGTACCGCACCTACCATGAACACTGAAGCTTTCTTT. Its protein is CASSTAPTMNTEAFF.

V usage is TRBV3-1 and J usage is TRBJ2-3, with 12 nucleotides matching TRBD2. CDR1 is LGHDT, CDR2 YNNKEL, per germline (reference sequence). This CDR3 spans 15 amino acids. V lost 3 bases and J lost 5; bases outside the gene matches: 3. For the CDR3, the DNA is TGTGCCAGCAGCCAGACTAGCGGGGGAAGAGATACGCAGTATTTT. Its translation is CASSQTSGGRDTQYF.

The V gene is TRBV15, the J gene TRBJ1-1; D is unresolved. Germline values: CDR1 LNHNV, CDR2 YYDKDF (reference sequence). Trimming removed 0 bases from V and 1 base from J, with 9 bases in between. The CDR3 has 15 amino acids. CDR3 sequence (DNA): TGTGCCACCAGCAGAGAACGTATAGGGAACACTGAAGCTTTCTTT. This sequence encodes CATSRERIGNTEAFF.

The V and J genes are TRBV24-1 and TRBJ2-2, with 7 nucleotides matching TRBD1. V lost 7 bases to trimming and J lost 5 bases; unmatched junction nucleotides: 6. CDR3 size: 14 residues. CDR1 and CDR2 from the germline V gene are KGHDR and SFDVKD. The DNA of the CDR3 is TGTGCCACCAGCGAGGACAGGCGAACCGGGGAGCTGTTTTTT. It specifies CATSEDRRTGELFF.

CDR3 amino acids: CASREAGGSDTQYF. The CDR3 DNA reads as TGTGCCAGCAGAGAAGCGGGGGGTTCCGATACGCAGTATTTT. The V gene is TRBV9, the J gene TRBJ2-3; TRBD2 matches at 9 bases. CDR3 length: 14 amino acids. The V gene end was trimmed by 5 bases and the J gene end by 6 bases; junction bases not matched to a gene: 7. Germline CDR1 is SGDLS and CDR2 is YYNGEE.

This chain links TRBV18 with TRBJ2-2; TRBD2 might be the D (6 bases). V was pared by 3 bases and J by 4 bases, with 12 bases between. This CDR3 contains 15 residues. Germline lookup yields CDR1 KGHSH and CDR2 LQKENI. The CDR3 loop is CASSPPGVGTGELFF. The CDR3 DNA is TGTGCCAGCTCACCCCCGGGAGTAGGCACCGGGGAGCTGTTTTTT.

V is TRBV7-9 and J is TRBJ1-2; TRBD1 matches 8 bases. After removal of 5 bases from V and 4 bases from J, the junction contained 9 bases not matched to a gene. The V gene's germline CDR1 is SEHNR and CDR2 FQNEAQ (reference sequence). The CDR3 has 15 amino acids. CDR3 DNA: TGTGCCAGCAGCCCCCGGACAGGGAGTGGCTATGGCTACACCTTC. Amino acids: CASSPRTGSGYGYTF.

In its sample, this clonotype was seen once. The CDR3 here is CASSPLALNGNEQFF. The CDR3 DNA follows: TGTGCCAGCTCACCTCTAGCGCTCAACGGCAATGAGCAGTTCTTC. The chain recombines TRBV9 with TRBJ2-1; perhaps TRBD2 as D (6 bases). The CDR3 is 15 residues long. V lost 7 bases and J 6 bases, leaving 20 bases between the germline ends. The germline CDR1 and CDR2 sequences are SGDLS and YYNGEE.

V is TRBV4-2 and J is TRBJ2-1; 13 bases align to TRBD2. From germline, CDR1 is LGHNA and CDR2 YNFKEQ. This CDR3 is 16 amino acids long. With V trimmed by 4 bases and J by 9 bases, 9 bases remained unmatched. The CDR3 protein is CASSPPLAGGPSEQFF. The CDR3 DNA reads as TGTGCCAGCAGCCCTCCACTAGCGGGGGGGCCCAGTGAGCAGTTCTTC.

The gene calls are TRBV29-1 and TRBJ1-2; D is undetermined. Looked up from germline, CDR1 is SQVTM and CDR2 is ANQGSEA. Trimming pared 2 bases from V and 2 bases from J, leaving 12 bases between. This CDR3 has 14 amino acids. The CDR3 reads CSVETSSGNYGYTF. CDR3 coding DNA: TGCAGCGTTGAAACATCCTCAGGCAACTATGGCTACACCTTC.

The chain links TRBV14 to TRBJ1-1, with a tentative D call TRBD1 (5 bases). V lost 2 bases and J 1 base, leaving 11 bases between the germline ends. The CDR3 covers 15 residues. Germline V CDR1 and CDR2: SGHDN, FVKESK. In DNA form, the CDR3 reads TGTGCCAGCAGCCAATGGGGGGATTGGAACACTGAAGCTTTCTTT. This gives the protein CASSQWGDWNTEAFF.

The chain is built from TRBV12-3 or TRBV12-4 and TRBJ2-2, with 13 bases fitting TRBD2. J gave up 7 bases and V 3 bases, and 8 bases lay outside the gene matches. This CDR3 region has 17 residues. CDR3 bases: TGTGCCAGCAGTTTCAGGACTAGCGGGAGACTTGGCGGGGAGCTGTTTTTT. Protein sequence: CASSFRTSGRLGGELFF.

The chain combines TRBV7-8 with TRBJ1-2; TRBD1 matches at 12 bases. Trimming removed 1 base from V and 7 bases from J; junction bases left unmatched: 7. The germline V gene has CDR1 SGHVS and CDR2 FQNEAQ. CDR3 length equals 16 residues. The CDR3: CASSLGGTGGAGGYTF. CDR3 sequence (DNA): TGTGCCAGCAGCTTAGGGGGGACAGGGGGCGCAGGTGGCTACACCTTC. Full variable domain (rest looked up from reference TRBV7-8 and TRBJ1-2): GAGVSQSPRYKVAKRGQDVALRCDPISGHVSLFWYQQALGQGPEFLTYFQNEAQLDKSGLPSDRFFAERPEGSVSTLKIQRTQQEDSAVYLCASSLGGTGGAGGYTFGSGTRLTVV.

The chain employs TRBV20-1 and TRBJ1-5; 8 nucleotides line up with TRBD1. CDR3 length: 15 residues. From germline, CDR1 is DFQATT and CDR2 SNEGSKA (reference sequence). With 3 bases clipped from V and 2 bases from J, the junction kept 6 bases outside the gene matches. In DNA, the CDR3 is TGCAGTGCTAGGGAGGACAGGGTGGGCAATCAGCCCCAGCATTTT. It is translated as CSAREDRVGNQPQHF.

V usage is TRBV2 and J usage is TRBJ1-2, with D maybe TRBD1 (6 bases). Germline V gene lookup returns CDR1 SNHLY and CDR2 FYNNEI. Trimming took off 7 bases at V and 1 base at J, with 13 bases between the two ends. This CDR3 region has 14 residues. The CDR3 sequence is CASMRDNYNYGYTF. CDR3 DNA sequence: TGTGCCAGCATGAGGGACAACTATAACTATGGCTACACCTTC.

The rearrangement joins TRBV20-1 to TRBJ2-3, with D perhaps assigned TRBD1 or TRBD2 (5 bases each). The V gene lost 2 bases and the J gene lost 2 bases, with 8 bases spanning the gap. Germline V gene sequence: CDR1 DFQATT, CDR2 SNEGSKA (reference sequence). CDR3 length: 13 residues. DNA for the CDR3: TGCAGTGCTAGACAGGGACCCACAGATACGCAGTATTTT. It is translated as CSARQGPTDTQYF.

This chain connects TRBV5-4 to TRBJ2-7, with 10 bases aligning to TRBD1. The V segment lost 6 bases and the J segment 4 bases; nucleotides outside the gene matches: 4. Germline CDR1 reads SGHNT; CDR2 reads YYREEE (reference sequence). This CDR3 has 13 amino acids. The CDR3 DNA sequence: TGTGCCAGCACCATGGGACAGGGGTACGAGCAGTACTTC. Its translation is CASTMGQGYEQYF.

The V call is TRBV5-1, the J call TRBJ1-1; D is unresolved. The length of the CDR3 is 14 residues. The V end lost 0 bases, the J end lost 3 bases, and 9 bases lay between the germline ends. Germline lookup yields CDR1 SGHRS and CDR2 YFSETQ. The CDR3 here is CASSLGHGDTEAFF. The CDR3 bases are TGCGCCAGCAGCTTGGGACACGGTGACACTGAAGCTTTCTTT.

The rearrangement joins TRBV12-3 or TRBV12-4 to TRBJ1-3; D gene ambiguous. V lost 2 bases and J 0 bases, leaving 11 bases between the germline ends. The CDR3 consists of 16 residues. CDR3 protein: CASSLSGRPSGNTIYF. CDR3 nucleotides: TGTGCCAGCAGTTTATCCGGCAGACCCTCTGGAAACACCATATATTTT.

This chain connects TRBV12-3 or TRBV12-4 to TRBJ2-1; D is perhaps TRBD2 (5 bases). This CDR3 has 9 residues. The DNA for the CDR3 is TGTACCTCGGGGAATGAGCAGTTCTTC. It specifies CTSGNEQFF.